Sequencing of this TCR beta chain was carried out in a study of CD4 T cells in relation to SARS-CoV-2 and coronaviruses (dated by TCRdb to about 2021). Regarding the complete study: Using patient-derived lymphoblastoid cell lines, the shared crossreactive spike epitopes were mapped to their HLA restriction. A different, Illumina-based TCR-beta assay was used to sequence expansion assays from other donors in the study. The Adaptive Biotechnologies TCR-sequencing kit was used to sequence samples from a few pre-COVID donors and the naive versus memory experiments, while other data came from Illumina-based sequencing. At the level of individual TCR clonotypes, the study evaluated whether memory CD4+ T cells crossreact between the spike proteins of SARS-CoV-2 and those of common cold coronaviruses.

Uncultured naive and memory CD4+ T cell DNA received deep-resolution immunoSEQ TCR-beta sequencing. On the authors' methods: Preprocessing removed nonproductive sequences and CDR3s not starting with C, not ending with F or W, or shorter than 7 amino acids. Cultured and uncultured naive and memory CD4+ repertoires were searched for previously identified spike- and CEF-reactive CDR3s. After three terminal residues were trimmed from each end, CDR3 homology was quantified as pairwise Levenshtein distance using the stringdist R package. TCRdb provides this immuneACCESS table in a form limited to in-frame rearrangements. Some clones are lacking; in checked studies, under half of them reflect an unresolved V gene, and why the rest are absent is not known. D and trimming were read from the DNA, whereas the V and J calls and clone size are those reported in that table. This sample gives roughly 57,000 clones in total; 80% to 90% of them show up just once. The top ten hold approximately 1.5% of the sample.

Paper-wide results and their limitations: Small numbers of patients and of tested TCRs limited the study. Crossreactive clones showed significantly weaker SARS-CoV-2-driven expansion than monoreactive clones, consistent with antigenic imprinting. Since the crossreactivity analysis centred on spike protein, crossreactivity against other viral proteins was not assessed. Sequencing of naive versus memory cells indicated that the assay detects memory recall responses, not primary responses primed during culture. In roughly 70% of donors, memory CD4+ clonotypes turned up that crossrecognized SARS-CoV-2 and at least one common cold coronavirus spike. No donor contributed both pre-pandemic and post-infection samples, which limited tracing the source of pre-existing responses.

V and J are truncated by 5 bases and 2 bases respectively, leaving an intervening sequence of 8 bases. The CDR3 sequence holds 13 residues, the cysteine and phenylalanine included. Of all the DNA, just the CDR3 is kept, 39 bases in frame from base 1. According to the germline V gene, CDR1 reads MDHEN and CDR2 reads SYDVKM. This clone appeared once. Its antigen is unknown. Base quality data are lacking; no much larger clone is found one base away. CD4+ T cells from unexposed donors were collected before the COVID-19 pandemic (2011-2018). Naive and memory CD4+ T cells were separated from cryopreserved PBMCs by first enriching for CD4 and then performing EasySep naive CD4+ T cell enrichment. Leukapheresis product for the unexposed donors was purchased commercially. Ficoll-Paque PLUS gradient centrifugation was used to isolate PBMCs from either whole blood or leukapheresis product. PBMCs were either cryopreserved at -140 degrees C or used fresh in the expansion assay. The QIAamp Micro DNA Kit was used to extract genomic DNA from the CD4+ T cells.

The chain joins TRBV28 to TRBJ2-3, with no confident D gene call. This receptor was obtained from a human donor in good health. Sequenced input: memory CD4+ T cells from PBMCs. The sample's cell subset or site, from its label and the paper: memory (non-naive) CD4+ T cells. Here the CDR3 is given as CASSPTNTDTQYF. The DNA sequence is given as TGTGCCAGCAGTCCTACGAACACAGATACGCAGTATTTT.